These 30 T cell receptor beta chains were sequenced from one sample in a study of cytomegalovirus exposure and HLA in healthy donors. The PCR made use of 60 Vbeta and 13 Jbeta primers. This table comes from immunoSEQ multiplex PCR, and its TCRdb copy is limited to in-frame clones, with some not included. This sample yields approximately 74,000 clones, of which approximately 80% are seen a single time; just under 3% belongs to the top ten. Sequenced: PBMCs. These receptors originate from a woman aged 25 to 39 in good health and CMV-seronegative.

This chain uses TRBV7-2 with TRBJ2-7; 8 bases agree with TRBD1. The germline V gene encodes CDR1 SGHTA and CDR2 FQGNSA. The J segment lost 5 bases and the V segment lost 6 bases, leaving 12 bases of the junction unmatched. This CDR3 comprises 15 residues. The CDR3 DNA follows: TGTGCCAGCAGTTACACAGGGGGTGAAATCCACGAGCAGTACTTC. Its translation: CASSYTGGEIHEQYF.

This rearrangement joins TRBV5-1 to TRBJ2-1; 8 bases agree with TRBD2. Germline V gene sequence: CDR1 SGHRS, CDR2 YFSETQ. The CDR3 consists of 15 residues. V lost 3 bases, J lost 7 bases, and 9 bases stayed unmatched. The CDR3 DNA follows: TGCGCCAGCAGCTACGATGGCGGGGGGTCTAATGAGCAGTTCTTC. Translated: CASSYDGGGSNEQFF.

The V and J genes are TRBV6-1 and TRBJ1-1; D remains unclear. The germline V gene encodes CDR1 MNHNS and CDR2 SASEGT. CDR3 length: 13 amino acids. The V end lost 3 bases, the J end lost 4 bases, and 9 bases lay between the germline ends. The CDR3 nucleotides read TGTGCCAGCAGTGAGTTGAGGAGCACTGAAGCTTTCTTT. Translated: CASSELRSTEAFF.

CDR3 region: CASSVDQRAAATGGYTF. DNA of the CDR3: TGTGCCAGCAGCGTAGATCAGAGGGCAGCCGCGACAGGAGGCTACACCTTC. The chain uses TRBV9 and TRBJ1-2; possible D gene TRBD1, 6 bases. The V gene's germline CDR1 is SGDLS and CDR2 YYNGEE. V was cut by 0 bases and J by 8 bases, with 23 bases left in between. There are 17 residues in the CDR3.

V is TRBV27 and J is TRBJ1-3; no clear D. The germline V gene encodes CDR1 MNHEY and CDR2 SMNVEV (reference sequence). The V gene lost 4 bases and the J gene lost 3 bases, with 7 bases spanning the gap. CDR3 size: 13 residues. The CDR3 region has the DNA TGTGCCAGCAGTTCTACCGTTGGAAACACCATATATTTT. Amino acid sequence: CASSSTVGNTIYF.

The rearrangement joins TRBV29-1 to TRBJ2-1; 10 bases align to TRBD1. Germline lookup yields CDR1 SQVTM and CDR2 ANQGSEA. This CDR3 comprises 14 residues. Losses at the gene ends were 7 bases for V and 2 bases for J; bases not matched to a gene: 5. DNA for the CDR3: TGCAGCGCCTCCGGGACAGGGGCCTACAATGAGCAGTTCTTC. Translating it yields CSASGTGAYNEQFF.

The chain joins TRBV5-4 to TRBJ2-1; TRBD2 aligns across 13 bases. Germline trimming cut 5 bases from V and 7 bases from J; bases unmatched to any gene: 3. The CDR3 extends over 14 amino acids. Per the germline V gene, CDR1 is SGHNT and CDR2 is YYREEE (reference sequence). In nucleotides, the CDR3 is TGTGCCAGCAGGTCGGGACTAGCGGGGAATGAGCAGTTCTTC. Its protein product is CASRSGLAGNEQFF.

The chain has TRBV2 and TRBJ2-2; 8 positions agree with TRBD1. Germline CDR1 reads SNHLY; CDR2 reads FYNNEI. The CDR3 loop spans 14 amino acids. Trimming cost V 7 bases and J 5 bases; bases outside gene matches: 6. The CDR3: CASTGTGLTGELFF. Here the CDR3 DNA reads TGTGCCAGCACCGGGACAGGCCTAACCGGGGAGCTGTTTTTT.

The chain has TRBV19 and TRBJ1-5, with 8 bases lining up with TRBD1. J gave up 2 bases and V 6 bases, and 18 bases lay outside the gene matches. Germline V gene lookup returns CDR1 LNHDA and CDR2 SQIVND (reference sequence). This CDR3 region has 19 residues. The CDR3 nucleotides read TGTGCCAGTAGGGCGGGGGGGGGACAGGACGGAGGGGGCAATCAGCCCCAGCATTTT. Its protein product is CASRAGGGQDGGGNQPQHF.

The chain recombines TRBV19 with TRBJ1-2; 7 bases match TRBD1. This CDR3 spans 15 amino acids. Trimming at V came to 3 bases and at J to 4 bases, leaving 8 bases not matched to a gene. The germline CDR1 and CDR2 sequences are LNHDA and SQIVND (reference sequence). DNA for the CDR3: TGTGCCAGTAGTATCTGGACAGGAGACCCCTATGGCTACACCTTC. Translated, it gives CASSIWTGDPYGYTF.

The chain is built from TRBV18 and TRBJ2-1; D might be TRBD1 (5 bases). The CDR3 is 17 residues long. CDR1 is KGHSH, CDR2 LQKENI, per germline. Trimming pared 3 bases from V and 0 bases from J, leaving 15 bases between. CDR3: CASSPGAGQSSYNEQFF. CDR3 bases: TGTGCCAGCTCACCGGGCGCTGGACAAAGCTCCTACAATGAGCAGTTCTTC. Combining the CDR3 with reference TRBV18 and TRBJ2-1 gives the whole variable domain NAGVMQNPRHLVRRRGQEARLRCSPMKGHSHVYWYRQLPEEGLKFMVYLQKENIIDESGMPKERFSAEFPKEGPSILRIQQVVRGDSAAYFCASSPGAGQSSYNEQFFGPGTRLTVL.

The CDR3 DNA follows: TGTGCCAGCAGTCGGATAGTTCCAGGGGGCTACTATGGCTACACCTTC. It translates to CASSRIVPGGYYGYTF. The V call is TRBV5-6, the J call TRBJ1-2, with 8 bases matching TRBD1. V trimming: 5 bases; J trimming: 3 bases; junction bases outside the gene matches: 12. Germline values: CDR1 SGHDT, CDR2 YYEEEE. The length of the CDR3 is 16 residues.

This chain uses TRBV18 with TRBJ2-5; 9 nucleotides agree with TRBD1. Germline loops: CDR1 KGHSH, CDR2 LQKENI. This CDR3 region has 17 residues. J gave up 7 bases and V 5 bases, and 17 bases lay outside the gene matches. DNA of the CDR3: TGTGCCAGCTCATCAATTCTCCGGGACAGGGACTCGGTGACCCAGTACTTC. Protein sequence: CASSSILRDRDSVTQYF.

On this clone itself: At one end the junction does not follow the germline gene, possibly because of a read error. The genes are TRBV18 and TRBJ1-3; 9 bases fit TRBD1. The CDR3 length is 15 residues. The V gene's germline CDR1 is KGHSH and CDR2 LQKENI. The CDR3 spells CASSPQGAPGNTIYF. The CDR3 region has the DNA TGTGCCAGCTCGCCACAGGGGGCTCCTGGAAACACCATATATTTT.

This clone was picked up one time. The chain employs TRBV5-1 and TRBJ2-2; D not resolved. Trimming left V 0 bases short and J 1 base short, with 10 bases between. The CDR3 has 16 residues. The germline V gene encodes CDR1 SGHRS and CDR2 YFSETQ. DNA of the CDR3: TGCGCCAGCAGCTTGGCCGCGGCCCGGAACACCGGGGAGCTGTTTTTT. Residues: CASSLAAARNTGELFF. Filled out from reference TRBV5-1 and TRBJ2-2, the complete variable domain reads KAGVTQTPRYLIKTRGQQVTLSCSPISGHRSVSWYQQTPGQGLQFLFEYFSETQRNKGNFPGRFSGRQFSNSRSEMNVSTLELGDSALYLCASSLAAARNTGELFFGEGSRLTVL.

This clone was recorded once. For the CDR3, the DNA is TGTGCCAGCAGCCACGGGACAGGAGATGGTACGCAGTATTTT. This sequence encodes CASSHGTGDGTQYF. The chain combines TRBV4-2 with TRBJ2-3, with 8 nucleotides matching TRBD1. CDR1 is LGHNA and CDR2 is YNFKEQ in the germline V gene. V gave up 3 bases and J gave up 8 bases; unmatched junction bases: 7. CDR3 size: 14 residues.

J is TRBJ2-5 and V is TRBV29-1, with 11 bases aligning to TRBD2. Trimming took 4 bases from V and 2 from J; bases not matched to a gene: 6. The CDR3 length is 15 residues. Germline assignment: CDR1 SQVTM and CDR2 ANQGSEA. The CDR3 spells CSVVPGLAVQETQYF. The CDR3 region has the DNA TGCAGCGTTGTCCCGGGACTAGCGGTACAAGAGACCCAGTACTTC. Looking up the rest from reference TRBV29-1 and TRBJ2-5 gives the full variable domain: SAVISQKPSRDICQRGTSLTIQCQVDSQVTMMFWYRQQPGQSLTLIATANQGSEATYESGFVIDKFPISRPNLTFSTLTVSNMSPEDSSIYLCSVVPGLAVQETQYFGPGTRLLVL.

J is TRBJ1-5 and V is TRBV6-6; D is ambiguous. The V gene's germline CDR1 is MNHNY and CDR2 SVGAGI (reference sequence). The V end lost 2 bases, the J end lost 0 bases, and 8 bases lay between the germline ends. The CDR3 spans 15 residues. This CDR3 reads CASSYVADSNQPQHF. CDR3 DNA sequence: TGTGCCAGCAGTTACGTGGCCGATAGCAATCAGCCCCAGCATTTT.

This chain links TRBV6-1 with TRBJ1-6, with D unclear. Germline V gene data show CDR1 as MNHNS and CDR2 as SASEGT. CDR3 length: 13 residues. Trimming removed 3 bases at V and 6 bases at J, with 6 bases between. CDR3 protein: CASSDNSNSPLHF. CDR3 DNA sequence: TGTGCCAGCAGTGATAACTCTAATTCACCCCTCCACTTT.

The V call is TRBV11-3, the J call TRBJ2-1, with D unresolved. Germline V lookup: CDR1 SGHNT, CDR2 YENEEA. V lost 0 bases and J 8 bases, leaving 5 bases between the germline ends. The length of the CDR3 is 12 residues. The CDR3 reads CASSLDRDEQFF. DNA of the CDR3: TGTGCCAGCAGCTTAGATCGTGATGAGCAGTTCTTC.

The rearrangement joins TRBV27 to TRBJ1-4; the D is unclear. The CDR3 consists of 12 residues. V lost 6 bases and J lost 4, with 6 bases in between. Germline V lookup: CDR1 MNHEY, CDR2 SMNVEV (reference sequence). For the CDR3, the DNA is TGTGCCAGCAGGCGCCTTAATGAAAAACTGTTTTTT. Encoded protein: CASRRLNEKLFF. Supplemented by reference TRBV27 and TRBJ1-4, the full variable domain reads EAQVTQNPRYLITVTGKKLTVTCSQNMNHEYMSWYRQDPGLGLRQIYYSMNVEVTDKGDVPEGYKVSRKEKRNFPLILESPSPNQTSLYFCASRRLNEKLFFGSGTQLSVL.

Concerning this clone itself: Distinct nucleotide sequences in the sample also encode this CDR3. The J gene is TRBJ1-5, the V gene TRBV5-1; 8 bases line up with TRBD1. V gave up 2 bases and J gave up 7 bases; unmatched junction bases: 5. Germline CDR1 and CDR2: SGHRS and YFSETQ. The CDR3 length is 14 residues. The CDR3 nucleotides read TGCGCCAGCAGCTTTGGACAGGGCGGCCAGCCCCAGCATTTT. Its translation: CASSFGQGGQPQHF.

The chain has TRBV5-5 and TRBJ2-7, with 7 bases identical to TRBD2. J lost 0 bases, V lost 2 bases, and 5 bases had no gene match. The CDR3 length is 15 residues. Germline V gene sequence: CDR1 SGHKS, CDR2 YYEKEE (reference sequence). CDR3 nucleotides: TGTGCCAGCAGCTTTTGGCGGGGGAACTCCTACGAGCAGTACTTC. It translates to CASSFWRGNSYEQYF. The full variable domain, completed using reference TRBV5-5 and TRBJ2-7, is DAGVTQSPTHLIKTRGQQVTLRCSPISGHKSVSWYQQVLGQGPQFIFQYYEKEERGRGNFPDRFSARQFPNYSSELNVNALLLGDSALYLCASSFWRGNSYEQYFGPGTRLTVT.

This rearrangement joins TRBV6-1 to TRBJ2-7; D gene unclear. Germline V CDR1 and CDR2: MNHNS, SASEGT. The CDR3 covers 14 residues. V lost 1 base to trimming and J lost 0 bases, with 7 bases between them. DNA for the CDR3: TGTGCCAGCAGTGAAGGAGGTTTCTCCTACGAGCAGTACTTC. It specifies CASSEGGFSYEQYF.

The chain links TRBV27 to TRBJ2-1; D unclear. Germline V gives CDR1 MNHEY, CDR2 SMNVEV (reference sequence). V was shortened by 3 bases and J by 8 bases, with 11 bases between the two germline ends. There are 13 residues in the CDR3. CDR3 sequence (DNA): TGTGCCAGCAGTTTCGGAGCGAGCGATGAGCAGTTCTTC. Its protein is CASSFGASDEQFF.

This chain connects TRBV9 to TRBJ2-5; 9 bases align to TRBD2. Germline V lookup: CDR1 SGDLS, CDR2 YYNGEE. The trim removed 3 bases at V and 1 base at J, leaving 7 bases unmatched. The CDR3 extends over 16 amino acids. The CDR3 nucleotides are TGTGCCAGCAGCGCCGGGGCGGGGGGGTTCCAAGAGACCCAGTACTTC. Protein: CASSAGAGGFQETQYF.

To note about this clone: One end of the junction fails to match germline, which may point to a read error. The chain links TRBV7-7 to TRBJ1-4; a possible D gene is TRBD1 (5 bases). Looked up from germline, CDR1 is SSHAT and CDR2 is FNYEAQ (reference sequence). The CDR3 loop spans 15 amino acids. The CDR3 region is CASSPTVATNEKLFF. The CDR3 DNA reads TGTGCTAGCAGCCCGACAGTAGCAACTAATGAAAAACTGTTTTTT.

This clone was detected only once. The chain has TRBV19 and TRBJ2-3, with TRBD2 identical over 8 bases. This CDR3 is 14 amino acids long. Germline trimming cut 4 bases from V and 4 bases from J; bases unmatched to any gene: 4. The germline CDR1 and CDR2 sequences are LNHDA and SQIVND (reference sequence). The CDR3 coding sequence is TGTGCCAGTAGTACGCCGGGACTAGCAGATACGCAGTATTTT. The encoded protein is CASSTPGLADTQYF. Looking up the rest from reference TRBV19 and TRBJ2-3 gives the full variable domain: DGGITQSPKYLFRKEGQNVTLSCEQNLNHDAMYWYRQDPGQGLRLIYYSQIVNDFQKGDIAEGYSVSREKKESFPLTVTSAQKNPTAFYLCASSTPGLADTQYFGPGTRLTVL.

The chain recombines TRBV9 with TRBJ1-2; possibly TRBD1 for D (5 bases). This CDR3 has 16 amino acids. CDR1 SGDLS and CDR2 YYNGEE come from the germline V gene. Trimming stripped 0 bases from V and 2 bases from J, with 14 bases between. CDR3 protein: CASSVALRAKNYGYTF. In DNA form, the CDR3 reads TGTGCCAGCAGCGTAGCTCTCAGGGCCAAAAACTATGGCTACACCTTC.

This clone was seen a single time. The CDR3 reads CASSPFGQGYETQYF. DNA of the CDR3: TGCGCCAGCAGCCCCTTCGGACAGGGGTACGAGACCCAGTACTTC. The chain links TRBV4-1 to TRBJ2-5; 9 bases map to TRBD1. The V segment lost 4 bases and the J segment 5 bases; nucleotides outside the gene matches: 8. This CDR3 spans 15 amino acids. Germline lookup yields CDR1 MGHRA and CDR2 YSYEKL.